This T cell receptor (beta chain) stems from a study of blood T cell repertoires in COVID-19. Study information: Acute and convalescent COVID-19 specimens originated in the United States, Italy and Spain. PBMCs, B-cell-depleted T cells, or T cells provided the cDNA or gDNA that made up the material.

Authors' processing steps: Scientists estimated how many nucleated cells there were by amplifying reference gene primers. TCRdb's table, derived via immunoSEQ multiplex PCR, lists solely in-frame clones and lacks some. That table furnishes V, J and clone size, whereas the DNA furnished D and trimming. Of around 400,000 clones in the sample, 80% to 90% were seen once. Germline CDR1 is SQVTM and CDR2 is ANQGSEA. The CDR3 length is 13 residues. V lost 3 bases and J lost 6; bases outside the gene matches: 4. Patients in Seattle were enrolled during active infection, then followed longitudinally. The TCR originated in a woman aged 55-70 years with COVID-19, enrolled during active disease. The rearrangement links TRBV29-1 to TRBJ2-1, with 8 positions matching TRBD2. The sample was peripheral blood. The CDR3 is CSVDGLARNEQFF. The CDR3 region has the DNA TGCAGCGTTGATGGACTAGCACGCAATGAGCAGTTCTTC.